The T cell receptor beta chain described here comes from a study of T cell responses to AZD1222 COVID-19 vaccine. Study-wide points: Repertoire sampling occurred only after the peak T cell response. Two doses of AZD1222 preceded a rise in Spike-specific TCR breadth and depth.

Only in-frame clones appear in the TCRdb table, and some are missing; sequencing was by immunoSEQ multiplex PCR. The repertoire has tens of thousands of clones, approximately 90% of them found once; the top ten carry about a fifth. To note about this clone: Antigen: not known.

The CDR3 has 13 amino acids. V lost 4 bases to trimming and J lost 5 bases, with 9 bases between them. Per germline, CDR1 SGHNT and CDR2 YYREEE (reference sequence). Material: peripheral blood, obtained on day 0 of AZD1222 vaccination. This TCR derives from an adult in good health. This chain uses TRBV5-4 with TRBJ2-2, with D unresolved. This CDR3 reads CASSPPWTGELFF. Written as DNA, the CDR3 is TGTGCCAGCAGCCCGCCTTGGACCGGGGAGCTGTTTTTT.